The T cell receptor (beta chain) under discussion was sequenced for a study of T cells in Graves' hyperthyroidism and ophthalmopathy. The source material, RNA transcripts, was used to amplify TCR beta CDR3 regions. RT-PCR in the first round (using the HTBI primer set) targeted the TCR CDR3. TCRdb reprocessed the multiplex PCR reads with MiXCR, giving one entry per CDR3 protein. The repertoire holds around 700,000 distinct CDR3 sequences, with roughly 32% as singletons. CDR1 and CDR2 from the germline V gene are SEHNR and FQNEAQ (reference sequence). This CDR3 has 14 residues. Deletions cut 5 bases from V and 4 bases from J, with 15 bases between.

The chain employs TRBV7-9 and TRBJ2-7, with a weak D call TRBD2 (6 bases). Source material: blood. The receptor was derived from a woman in her thirties or forties with Graves' hyperthyroidism. The DNA for the CDR3 is TGTGCCAGCAGCCCGGGACTCCTGGGATACGAGCAGTACTTC. The encoded protein is CASSPGLLGYEQYF.